This T cell receptor (beta chain) comes out of a study of T cell changes during pregnancy in multiple sclerosis. The CDR3 spans 14 residues. CDR1 SGHDT and CDR2 YYEEEE come from the germline V gene. The V end lost 1 base, the J end lost 5 bases, and 12 bases lay between the germline ends. Generated by immunoSEQ multiplex PCR, the TCRdb table keeps only in-frame clones and is missing some. The sample has more than 40,000 clones, around 94% seen once. The TCR comes from a female donor with multiple sclerosis, enrolled in a pregnancy study. The material sequenced was CD4+ T cells from peripheral blood mononuclear cells, taken in the third trimester of pregnancy. The chain combines TRBV5-6 with TRBJ2-5; tentatively, D is TRBD1 (5 bases). In DNA form, the CDR3 reads TGTGCCAGCAGCTTGATAGGGGATCATGAGACCCAGTACTTC. Protein: CASSLIGDHETQYF. Variable domain in full (rest from reference TRBV5-6 and TRBJ2-5): DAGVTQSPTHLIKTRGQQVTLRCSPKSGHDTVSWYQQALGQGPQFIFQYYEEEERQRGNFPDRFSGHQFPNYSSELNVNALLLGDSALYLCASSLIGDHETQYFGPGTRLLVL.